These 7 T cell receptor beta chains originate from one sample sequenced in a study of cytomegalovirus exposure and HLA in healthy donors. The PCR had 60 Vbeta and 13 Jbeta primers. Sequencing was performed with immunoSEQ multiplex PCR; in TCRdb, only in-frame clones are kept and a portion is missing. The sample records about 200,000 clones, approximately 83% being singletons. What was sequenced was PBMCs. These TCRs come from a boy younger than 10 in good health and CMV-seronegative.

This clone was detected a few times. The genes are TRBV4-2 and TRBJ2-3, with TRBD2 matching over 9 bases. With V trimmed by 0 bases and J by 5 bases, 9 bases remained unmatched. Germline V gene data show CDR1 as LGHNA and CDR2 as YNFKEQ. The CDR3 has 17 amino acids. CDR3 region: CASSQDPAGGPQDTQYF. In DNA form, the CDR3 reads TGTGCCAGCAGCCAAGATCCGGCGGGGGGGCCTCAAGATACGCAGTATTTT.

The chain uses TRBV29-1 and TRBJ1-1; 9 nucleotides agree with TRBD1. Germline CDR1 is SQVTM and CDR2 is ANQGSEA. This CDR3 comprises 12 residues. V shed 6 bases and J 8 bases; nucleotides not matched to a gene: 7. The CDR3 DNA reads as TGCAGCGTGGCGGACAGGGGATCCGAAGCTTTCTTT. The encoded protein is CSVADRGSEAFF.

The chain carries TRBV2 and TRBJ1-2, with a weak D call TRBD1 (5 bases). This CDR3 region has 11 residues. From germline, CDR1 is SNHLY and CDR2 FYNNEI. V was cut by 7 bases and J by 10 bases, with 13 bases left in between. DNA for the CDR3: TGTGCCAGCACCTACGACAGCCCCTACACCTTC. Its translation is CASTYDSPYTF.

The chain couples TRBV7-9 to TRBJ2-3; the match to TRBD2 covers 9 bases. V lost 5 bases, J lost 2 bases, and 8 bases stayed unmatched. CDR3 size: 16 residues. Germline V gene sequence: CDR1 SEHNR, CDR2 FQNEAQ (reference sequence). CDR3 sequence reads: CASSTGLAGFTDTQYF. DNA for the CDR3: TGTGCCAGCAGCACCGGCCTAGCGGGGTTCACAGATACGCAGTATTTT.

DNA for the CDR3: TGTGCCAGCTCACGAGAGTTGGAGGAAATAGACACTGAAGCTTTCTTT. Encoded protein: CASSRELEEIDTEAFF. V is TRBV18 and J is TRBJ1-1; no definite D call. This CDR3 comprises 16 residues. Trimming stripped 4 bases from V and 3 bases from J, with 18 bases between. Germline values: CDR1 KGHSH, CDR2 LQKENI.

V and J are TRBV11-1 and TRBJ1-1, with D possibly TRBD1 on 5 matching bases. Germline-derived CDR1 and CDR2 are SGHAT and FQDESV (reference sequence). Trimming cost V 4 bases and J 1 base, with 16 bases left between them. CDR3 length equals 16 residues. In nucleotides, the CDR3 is TGTGCCAGCAGCTCTCGTCCCGCCAGGGCGAACACTGAAGCTTTCTTT. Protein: CASSSRPARANTEAFF.

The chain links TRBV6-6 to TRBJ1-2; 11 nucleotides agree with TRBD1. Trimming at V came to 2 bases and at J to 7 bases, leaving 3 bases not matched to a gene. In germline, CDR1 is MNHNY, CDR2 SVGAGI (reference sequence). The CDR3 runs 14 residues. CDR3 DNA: TGTGCCAGCAGTTACCTGGACAGGGGGCTTGGCTACACCTTC. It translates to CASSYLDRGLGYTF.